The TCR beta chain described here comes from a study of T cell responses to AZD1222 COVID-19 vaccine. Data came from immunoSEQ multiplex PCR; TCRdb stores just in-frame clones and leaves some out. The sample shows 82,000 or so clones, roughly 90% of them seen only once. This CDR3 is 13 amino acids long. In germline, CDR1 is SNHLY, CDR2 FYNNEI. The V and J ends lost 9 bases and 0 bases, in that order; junction bases with no gene match: 3. This clonotype was obtained from an adult in good health. The sample in question was peripheral blood, obtained on day 0 of AZD1222 vaccination. The chain has TRBV2 and TRBJ2-7; 9 bases are a match to TRBD2. The CDR3 DNA follows: TGTGCCAGTAGCGGGGGCCACTCCTACGAGCAGTACTTC. It translates to CASSGGHSYEQYF.